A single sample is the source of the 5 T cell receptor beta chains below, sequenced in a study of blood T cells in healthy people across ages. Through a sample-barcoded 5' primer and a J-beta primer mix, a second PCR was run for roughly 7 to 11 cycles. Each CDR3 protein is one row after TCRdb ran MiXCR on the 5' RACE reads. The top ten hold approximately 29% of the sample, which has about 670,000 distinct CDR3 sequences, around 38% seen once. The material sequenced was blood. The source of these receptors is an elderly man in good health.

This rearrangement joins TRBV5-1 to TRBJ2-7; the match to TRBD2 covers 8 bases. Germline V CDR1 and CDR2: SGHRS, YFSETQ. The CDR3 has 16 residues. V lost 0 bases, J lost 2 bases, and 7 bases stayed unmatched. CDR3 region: CASSLESGSGAYEQYF. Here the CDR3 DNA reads TGCGCCAGCAGCTTGGAGAGCGGGAGTGGAGCCTACGAGCAGTACTTC.

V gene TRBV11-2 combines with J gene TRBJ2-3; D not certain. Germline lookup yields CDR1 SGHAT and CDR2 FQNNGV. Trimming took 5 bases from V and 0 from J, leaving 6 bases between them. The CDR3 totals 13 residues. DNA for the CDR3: TGTGCCAGCAGCAAAGGTAGCACAGATACGCAGTATTTT. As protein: CASSKGSTDTQYF.

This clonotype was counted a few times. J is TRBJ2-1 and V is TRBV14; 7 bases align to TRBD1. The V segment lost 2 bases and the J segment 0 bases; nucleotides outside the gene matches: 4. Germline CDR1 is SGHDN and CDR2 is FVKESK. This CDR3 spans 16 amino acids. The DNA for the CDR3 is TGTGCCAGCAGCCAACCCACAGGGGTCTCCTACAATGAGCAGTTCTTC. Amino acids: CASSQPTGVSYNEQFF.

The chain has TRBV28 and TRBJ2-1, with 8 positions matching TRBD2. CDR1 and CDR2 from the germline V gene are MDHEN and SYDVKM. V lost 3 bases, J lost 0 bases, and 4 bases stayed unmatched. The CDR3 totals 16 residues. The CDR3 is CASSLLAGSSYNEQFF. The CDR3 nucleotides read TGTGCCAGCAGTTTGTTAGCGGGGAGCTCCTACAATGAGCAGTTCTTC.

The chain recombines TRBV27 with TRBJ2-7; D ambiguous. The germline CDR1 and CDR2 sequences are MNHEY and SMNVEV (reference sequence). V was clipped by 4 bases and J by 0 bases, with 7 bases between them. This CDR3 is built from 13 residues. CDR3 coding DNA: TGTGCCAGCAGTTCTACGAACTCCTACGAGCAGTACTTC. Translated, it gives CASSSTNSYEQYF.